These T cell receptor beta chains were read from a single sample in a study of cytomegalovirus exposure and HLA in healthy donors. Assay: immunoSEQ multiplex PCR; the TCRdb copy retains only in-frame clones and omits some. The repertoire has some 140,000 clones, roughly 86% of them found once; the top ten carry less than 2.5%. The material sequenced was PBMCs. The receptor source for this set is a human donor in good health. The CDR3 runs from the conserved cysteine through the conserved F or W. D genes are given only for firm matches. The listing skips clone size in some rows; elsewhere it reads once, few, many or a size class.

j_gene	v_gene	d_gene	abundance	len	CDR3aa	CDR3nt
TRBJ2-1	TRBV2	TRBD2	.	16	CASSRRLAGDYNEQFF	TGTGCCAGCAGCCGTCGACTAGCGGGAGACTACAATGAGCAGTTCTTC
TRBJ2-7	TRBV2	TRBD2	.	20	CASSPRPAWGTSGRAYEQYF	TGTGCCAGCAGCCCACGGCCGGCATGGGGGACTAGCGGGAGGGCTTACGAGCAGTACTTC
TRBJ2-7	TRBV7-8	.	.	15	CASSYRDRGGEEQYF	TGTGCCAGCAGCTACCGGGACCGGGGAGGAGAAGAGCAGTACTTC
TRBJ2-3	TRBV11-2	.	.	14	CASSSRILTDTQYF	TGTGCCAGCAGCTCGAGAATTCTGACAGATACGCAGTATTTT
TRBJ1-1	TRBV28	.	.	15	CASSLPRQMNTEAFF	TGTGCCAGCAGTTTACCCCGACAGATGAACACTGAAGCTTTCTTT
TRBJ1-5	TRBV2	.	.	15	CASRREREGGQPQHF	TGTGCCAGCAGAAGAGAGAGGGAGGGTGGTCAGCCCCAGCATTTT
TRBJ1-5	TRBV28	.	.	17	CASSNTQTGLGWQPQHF	TGTGCCAGCAGCAATACCCAGACAGGCTTAGGGTGGCAGCCCCAGCATTTT
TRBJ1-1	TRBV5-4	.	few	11	CASSGGTEAFF	TGTGCCAGCAGCGGAGGGACTGAAGCTTTCTTT
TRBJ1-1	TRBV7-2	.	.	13	CASSARDTLKAFF	TGTGCCAGCAGCGCCCGGGACACCCTGAAAGCTTTCTTT
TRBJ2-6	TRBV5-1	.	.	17	CASSTDRERSGANVLTF	TGCGCCAGCAGCACGGACAGAGAACGCTCTGGGGCCAACGTCCTGACTTTC
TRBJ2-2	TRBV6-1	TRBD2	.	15	CASSRTSGSPGELFF	TGTGCCAGCAGTAGAACTAGCGGGAGCCCCGGGGAGCTGTTTTTT
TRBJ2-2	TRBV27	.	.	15	CASRTDPRGTGELFF	TGTGCCAGCAGGACGGACCCTAGGGGCACCGGGGAGCTGTTTTTT
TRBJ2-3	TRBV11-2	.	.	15	CASSLGGGRGDTQYF	TGTGCCAGCAGCTTAGGCGGGGGCCGAGGAGATACGCAGTATTTT
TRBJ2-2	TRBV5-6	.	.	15	CASSFGSKGTGELFF	TGTGCCAGCAGCTTCGGGTCAAAGGGGACCGGGGAGCTGTTTTTT
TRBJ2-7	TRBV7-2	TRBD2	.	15	CASSLTSGRASEQYF	TGTGCCAGCAGCTTGACTAGCGGGAGGGCCTCTGAGCAGTACTTC
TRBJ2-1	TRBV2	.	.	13	CASSLGGANEQFF	TGTGCCAGCAGTCTCGGGGGTGCCAATGAGCAGTTCTTC
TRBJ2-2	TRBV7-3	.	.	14	CASSLGLTSGELFF	TGTGCCAGCAGCTTAGGACTAACGTCCGGGGAGCTGTTTTTT
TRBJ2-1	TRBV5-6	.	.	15	CASSFGPGVYNEQFF	.
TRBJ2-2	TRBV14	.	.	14	CASSRDTNTGELFF	TGTGCCAGCAGCCGGGACACCAACACCGGGGAGCTGTTTTTT
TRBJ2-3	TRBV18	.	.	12	CASSPPQRTQYF	TGTGCCAGCTCACCACCGCAGCGGACGCAGTATTTT
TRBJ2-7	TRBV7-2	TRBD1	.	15	CASSLGGTGGAGQYF	TGTGCCAGCAGCTTAGGTGGGACAGGGGGCGCGGGCCAGTACTTC
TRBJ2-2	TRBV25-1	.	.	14	CASSDLGGTGELFF	TGTGCCAGCAGTGACCTGGGGGGCACCGGGGAGCTGTTTTTT
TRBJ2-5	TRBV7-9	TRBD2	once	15	CASSPSGGDPETQYF	TGTGCCAGCAGCCCGTCGGGGGGGGACCCAGAGACCCAGTACTTC
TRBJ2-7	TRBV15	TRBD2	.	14	CATSREVFVREQYF	TGTGCCACCAGCCGGGAGGTTTTTGTGCGCGAGCAGTACTTC
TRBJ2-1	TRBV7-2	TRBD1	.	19	CASRPRRYTGGGIYNEQFF	TGTGCCAGCCGCCCACGAAGATATACAGGGGGCGGAATCTACAATGAGCAGTTCTTC
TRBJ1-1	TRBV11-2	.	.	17	CASSLFSIRTQNTEAFF	TGTGCCAGCAGCTTGTTTTCCATCAGGACACAGAACACTGAAGCTTTCTTT